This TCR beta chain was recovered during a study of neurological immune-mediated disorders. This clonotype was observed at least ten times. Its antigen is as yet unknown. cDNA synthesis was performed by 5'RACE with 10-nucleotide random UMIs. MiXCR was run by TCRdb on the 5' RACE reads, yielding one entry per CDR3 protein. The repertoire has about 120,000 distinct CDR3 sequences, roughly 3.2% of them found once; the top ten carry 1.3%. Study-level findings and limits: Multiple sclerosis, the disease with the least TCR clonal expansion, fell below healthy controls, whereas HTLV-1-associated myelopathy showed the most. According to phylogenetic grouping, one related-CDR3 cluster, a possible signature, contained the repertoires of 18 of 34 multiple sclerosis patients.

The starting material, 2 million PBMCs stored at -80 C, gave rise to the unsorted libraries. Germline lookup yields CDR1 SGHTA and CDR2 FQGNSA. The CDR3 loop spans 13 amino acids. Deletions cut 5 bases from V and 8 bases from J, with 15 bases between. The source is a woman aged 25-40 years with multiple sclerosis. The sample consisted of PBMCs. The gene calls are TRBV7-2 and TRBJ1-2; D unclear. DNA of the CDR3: TGTGCCAGCAGCCCTTCCCGGGGAGGGGGCTACACCTTC. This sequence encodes CASSPSRGGGYTF.